This T cell receptor beta chain appears in the sequencing data of a study of cytomegalovirus exposure and HLA in healthy donors. For this clone: The antigen remains unidentified.

Study-level findings and limits: Exclusion as indistinguishable affected some V segments, including TRBV6-2 and TRBV6-3. Per a prior analysis, the majority of TCR beta V segments were productive roughly 87% or roughly 30% of the time.

The V gene's germline CDR1 is SGHDT and CDR2 YYEEEE. The CDR3 is 14 residues long. The ends lost 2 bases at V and 5 bases at J; junction bases unmatched: 5. It was with 60 Vbeta and 13 Jbeta primers that the PCR ran. Sequencing used immunoSEQ multiplex PCR; TCRdb keeps in-frame clones, though not all of them. This listing includes 160,000 or so clones. The sequence was collected from a man aged 25 to 40 in good health and CMV-seronegative. Sequenced: PBMCs. The chain links TRBV5-6 to TRBJ2-7; TRBD1 matches at 9 bases. For the CDR3, the DNA is TGTGCCAGCAGCTTTAAGAGACAGGGGGACGAGCAGTACTTC. The encoded protein is CASSFKRQGDEQYF.